This entry is about one T cell receptor beta chain. Only in-frame clones appear in the TCRdb table, and some are missing; sequencing was by immunoSEQ multiplex PCR. The sample yields around 29,000 clones, 90% seen once. The sample is drawn from a study of preoperative IRX-2 immunotherapy in early breast cancer. Treatment reported: preoperative locoregional IRX-2 cytokine immunotherapy. Trimming cost V 5 bases and J 2 bases; bases outside gene matches: 4. The CDR3 sequence is 14 residues long. Germline assignment: CDR1 SSHAT and CDR2 FNYEAQ (reference sequence). The source is a human donor with breast cancer. Sample collection occurred from a patient treated with IRX-2 immunotherapy. The V and J genes are TRBV7-7 and TRBJ2-5; 8 nucleotides match TRBD2. This chain's CDR3 is CASSHGRGQETQYF. In DNA, the CDR3 is TGTGCCAGCAGCCACGGGAGGGGGCAAGAGACCCAGTACTTC. The full variable domain, in which reference TRBV7-7 and TRBJ2-5 provide the parts outside the CDR3, is GAGVSQSPRYKVTKRGQDVTLRCDPISSHATLYWYQQALGQGPEFLTYFNYEAQPDKSGLPSDRFSAERPEGSISTLTIQRTEQRDSAMYRCASSHGRGQETQYFGPGTRLLVL.